The rows below give T cell receptor beta chains drawn from one sample of a study of shared clonotypes between healthy human individuals. Clones were sequenced by immunoSEQ multiplex PCR, and TCRdb holds only the in-frame ones, with some missing. The table has around 2.1 million clones, about 94% seen once. Sequenced input: naive CD4+ T cells sorted from blood. The receptors stem from a young man in good health. Each CDR3 is given with its conserved first and last residue. The D gene is left open where the match is weak. The listing skips clone size in some rows; elsewhere it reads once, few, many or a size class.

d_gene: -; abundance: -; v_gene: TRBV7-7; j_gene: TRBJ2-7; CDR3aa: CASSLINEQYF; CDR3nt: TGTGCTAGCAGCTTAATCAACGAGCAGTACTTC
d_gene: -; abundance: once; v_gene: TRBV5-1; j_gene: TRBJ1-6; CDR3aa: CASSVDRNSPLHF; CDR3nt: TGCGCCAGCAGCGTAGACAGGAATTCACCCCTCCACTTT
d_gene: -; abundance: -; v_gene: TRBV10-3; j_gene: TRBJ1-1; CDR3aa: CAISDQGSEAFF; CDR3nt: TGTGCCATCAGTGACCAGGGATCTGAAGCTTTCTTT
d_gene: TRBD2; abundance: -; v_gene: TRBV9; j_gene: TRBJ2-5; CDR3aa: CASSVGLAGAQETQYF; CDR3nt: TGTGCCAGCAGCGTGGGACTAGCGGGGGCCCAAGAGACCCAGTACTTC
d_gene: TRBD2; abundance: -; v_gene: TRBV27; j_gene: TRBJ2-7; CDR3aa: CASRPGTSRYEQYF; CDR3nt: TGTGCCAGCAGACCCGGGACTAGCCGCTACGAGCAGTACTTC
d_gene: -; abundance: -; v_gene: TRBV7-2; j_gene: TRBJ2-2; CDR3aa: CASSLGWNGIPVRTGELFF; CDR3nt: TGTGCCAGCAGCTTAGGGTGGAACGGGATCCCAGTCCGGACCGGGGAGCTGTTTTTT
d_gene: -; abundance: -; v_gene: TRBV7-2; j_gene: TRBJ1-4; CDR3aa: CASSGGVEKLFF; CDR3nt: TGTGCCAGCAGTGGGGGAGTTGAAAAACTGTTTTTT
d_gene: TRBD2; abundance: -; v_gene: TRBV19; j_gene: TRBJ2-3; CDR3aa: CASSIAGTSGYPSTDTQYF; CDR3nt: TGTGCCAGTAGTATAGCAGGTACTAGCGGGTACCCTAGCACAGATACGCAGTATTTT
d_gene: -; abundance: -; v_gene: TRBV14; j_gene: TRBJ2-7; CDR3aa: CASSQDPPPDEQYF; CDR3nt: TGTGCCAGCAGCCAAGACCCTCCCCCTGACGAGCAGTACTTC
d_gene: TRBD1; abundance: -; v_gene: TRBV6-4; j_gene: TRBJ1-5; CDR3aa: CAIGDSADSNQPQHF; CDR3nt: TGTGCCATCGGGGACAGTGCCGATAGCAATCAGCCCCAGCATTTT
d_gene: -; abundance: few; v_gene: TRBV5-5; j_gene: TRBJ1-1; CDR3aa: CASSSNTRTSEAFF; CDR3nt: TGTGCCAGCAGCTCCAACACTAGGACATCTGAAGCTTTCTTT
d_gene: -; abundance: -; v_gene: TRBV30; j_gene: TRBJ2-7; CDR3aa: CAWSTGYSYEQYF; CDR3nt: TGTGCCTGGAGTACGGGATACTCCTACGAGCAGTACTTC
d_gene: TRBD1; abundance: -; v_gene: TRBV6-1; j_gene: TRBJ1-1; CDR3aa: CASSELDRETMNTEAFF; CDR3nt: TGTGCCAGCAGTGAACTCGACAGGGAAACTATGAACACTGAAGCTTTCTTT
d_gene: TRBD1; abundance: -; v_gene: TRBV18; j_gene: TRBJ1-1; CDR3aa: CASSPAQGATEAFF; CDR3nt: TGTGCCAGCTCCCCTGCGCAGGGGGCCACTGAAGCTTTCTTT